The 14 T cell receptor beta chains listed next were all sequenced from one sample in a study of human T cells and chemical hapten exposure. TCRdb ran MiXCR on the RACE reads and lists one entry per CDR3 protein. Among some 110,000 distinct CDR3 sequences listed, roughly 12% were seen once. Regarding time point: patch test 3, about 24 weeks after DPC sensitization. Treatment: therapeutic diphenylcyclopropenone sensitization with weekly scalp DPC. Sample: whole blood, taken in connection with sensitization to the hapten diphenylcyclopropenone (DPC). Receptor source: a woman in her forties or fifties with alopecia areata. Some clones in this sample may be carry-over from other donors' samples.

This clonotype turned up a few times. This chain uses TRBV4-1 with TRBJ2-3; D is unclear. This CDR3 contains 14 residues. The germline V and J ends were trimmed by 1 base and 6 bases, with 11 bases remaining between them. Germline assignment: CDR1 MGHRA and CDR2 YSYEKL. CDR3: CASSQGLGRDTQYF. The CDR3 DNA reads TGCGCCAGCAGCCAAGGATTGGGTCGGGATACGCAGTATTTT.

This clonotype was recorded many times. The rearrangement joins TRBV25-1 to TRBJ1-3, with D hard to call. The CDR3 extends over 11 amino acids. CDR1 and CDR2 (germline): MGHDK, SYGVNS. The V end was cut by 7 bases, the J end by 2 bases, with 3 bases between. CDR3 sequence: CASTPGNTIYF. The CDR3 DNA reads TGTGCCAGCACCCCTGGAAACACCATATATTTT.

The chain couples TRBV27 to TRBJ2-7, with TRBD2 matching 11 bases. The CDR3 has 14 residues. Germline values: CDR1 MNHEY, CDR2 SMNVEV (reference sequence). Trimming removed 3 bases from V and 2 bases from J; junction bases left unmatched: 0. The CDR3 region is CASSFSGGAYEQYF. CDR3 nucleotide sequence: TGTGCCAGCAGTTTTAGCGGGGGGGCCTACGAGCAGTACTTC.

The CDR3 sequence: CASSLGGKPTDTQYF. DNA for the CDR3: TGTGCCAGTAGTCTCGGGGGAAAACCCACAGATACGCAGTATTTT. The chain has TRBV19 and TRBJ2-3; tentative D call: TRBD2 (6 bases). Germline V gene lookup returns CDR1 LNHDA and CDR2 SQIVND (reference sequence). The V and J ends lost 5 bases and 2 bases respectively, with 14 bases between them. This CDR3 is built from 15 residues.

The chain carries TRBV11-1 and TRBJ1-2; D ambiguous. V gave up 5 bases and J gave up 7 bases, with 8 bases separating them. Germline V CDR1 and CDR2: SGHAT, FQDESV (reference sequence). The CDR3 length is 11 residues. The CDR3 spells CASSGEVGYTF. CDR3 DNA sequence: TGTGCCAGCAGCGGAGAGGTTGGCTACACCTTC.

The chain carries TRBV6-1 and TRBJ2-7; D remains unclear. Per germline, CDR1 MNHNS and CDR2 SASEGT. The length of the CDR3 is 13 residues. V lost 3 bases to trimming and J lost 0 bases, with 6 bases between them. CDR3 amino acids: CASSDSLSYEQYF. The CDR3 DNA sequence: TGTGCCAGCAGTGACAGCCTCTCCTACGAGCAGTACTTC.

This clonotype was detected a few times. Sequence at one end of the junction differs from germline and may be a read error. The gene calls are TRBV2 and TRBJ1-5; 11 nucleotides line up with TRBD1. Germline CDR1 SNHLY, CDR2 FYNNEI. The CDR3 contains 15 residues. CDR3 residues: CASSDRTGGNQPQHF. The CDR3 coding sequence is TGTGCCAGCAGTGACAGGACAGGGGGCAACCAGCCCCAGCATTTT.

This clonotype was detected many times. J is TRBJ2-3 and V is TRBV11-2; D gene uncertain. The germline V and J ends were trimmed by 2 bases and 4 bases, with 13 bases remaining between them. Germline V gene sequence: CDR1 SGHAT, CDR2 FQNNGV. The CDR3 length is 15 residues. The CDR3 region is CASSLFRLSPDTQYF. DNA for the CDR3: TGTGCCAGCAGCTTATTCCGACTGAGCCCAGATACGCAGTATTTT. The full variable domain, in which reference TRBV11-2 and TRBJ2-3 provide the parts outside the CDR3, is EAGVAQSPRYKIIEKRQSVAFWCNPISGHATLYWYQQILGQGPKLLIQFQNNGVVDDSQLPKDRFSAERLKGVDSTLKIQPAKLEDSAVYLCASSLFRLSPDTQYFGPGTRLTVL.

This clonotype was seen a few times. The chain has TRBV29-1 and TRBJ2-7; no clear D gene. Germline V gives CDR1 SQVTM, CDR2 ANQGSEA. This CDR3 spans 12 amino acids. V gave up 4 bases and J gave up 4 bases, with 11 bases separating them. Here the CDR3 DNA reads TGCAGCGTTGGCCCCGATCAGTACGAGCAGTACTTC. This gives the protein CSVGPDQYEQYF.

Here the CDR3 DNA reads TGTGCCATCAGTGATGCCGGTAATGAAAAACTGTTTTTT. Translation: CAISDAGNEKLFF. J is TRBJ1-4 and V is TRBV10-3; no clear D gene. V dropped 3 bases and J dropped 4 bases, with 6 bases sitting between them. The CDR3 loop spans 13 amino acids. Germline V gene lookup returns CDR1 ENHRY and CDR2 SYGVKD.

This clonotype was picked up one time. The J gene is TRBJ2-5, the V gene TRBV3-1; 9 positions match TRBD2. Germline trimming cut 1 base from V and 2 bases from J; bases unmatched to any gene: 5. In germline, CDR1 is LGHDT, CDR2 YNNKEL (reference sequence). The CDR3 contains 16 residues. The CDR3 loop is CASSQATSGRQETQYF. The CDR3 DNA reads TGTGCCAGCAGCCAAGCCACTAGCGGGCGTCAAGAGACCCAGTACTTC.

This clonotype was seen at least ten times. The V gene is TRBV6-2 or TRBV6-3, the J gene TRBJ2-3; no clear D. Trimming pared 5 bases from V and 4 bases from J, leaving 7 bases between. The CDR3 spans 12 residues. CDR1 and CDR2 (germline): MNHEY, SVGEGT. This CDR3 is CASSNTADTQYF. CDR3 DNA: TGTGCCAGCAGTAATACCGCAGATACGCAGTATTTT.

The gene calls are TRBV27 and TRBJ2-2; no clear D gene. With 2 bases removed from V and 0 bases from J, the gap between germline ends came to 10 bases. Germline V lookup: CDR1 MNHEY, CDR2 SMNVEV (reference sequence). The CDR3 runs 16 residues. CDR3 bases: TGTGCCAGCAGTTTAAGTGGATCCGCGAACACCGGGGAGCTGTTTTTT. Translating gives CASSLSGSANTGELFF.

The chain carries TRBV2 and TRBJ1-4; 8 bases map to TRBD1. Germline CDR1 is SNHLY and CDR2 is FYNNEI. CDR3 length equals 15 residues. The junction had 8 bases not matched to a gene; V was cut back by 5 bases and J by 6 bases. CDR3 sequence: CASSIQGVVHEKLFF. Written as DNA, the CDR3 is TGTGCCAGCAGTATACAGGGGGTAGTACATGAAAAACTGTTTTTT.